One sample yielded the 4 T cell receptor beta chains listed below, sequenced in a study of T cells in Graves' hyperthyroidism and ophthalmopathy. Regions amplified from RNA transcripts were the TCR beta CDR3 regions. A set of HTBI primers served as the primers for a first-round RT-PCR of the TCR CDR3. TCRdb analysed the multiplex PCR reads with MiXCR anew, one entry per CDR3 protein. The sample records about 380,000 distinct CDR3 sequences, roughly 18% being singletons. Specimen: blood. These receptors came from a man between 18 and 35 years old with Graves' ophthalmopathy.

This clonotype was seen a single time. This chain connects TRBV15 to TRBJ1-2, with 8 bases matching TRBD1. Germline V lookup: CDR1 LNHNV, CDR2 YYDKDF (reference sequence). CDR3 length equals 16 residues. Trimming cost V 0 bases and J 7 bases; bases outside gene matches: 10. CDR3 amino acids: CATSRDPVRTGSGYTF. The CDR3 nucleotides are TGTGCCACCAGCAGAGATCCCGTTCGGACAGGGAGTGGCTACACCTTC.

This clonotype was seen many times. This CDR3 reads CASSSRDRQETQYF. For the CDR3, the DNA is TGTGCCAGCAGCTCCCGCGACCGTCAAGAGACCCAGTACTTC. The chain employs TRBV7-8 and TRBJ2-5, with D unresolved. Germline loops: CDR1 SGHVS, CDR2 FQNEAQ. The ends were cut back, 4 bases at V and 2 bases at J, with 11 bases in the middle. The CDR3 sequence is 14 residues long.

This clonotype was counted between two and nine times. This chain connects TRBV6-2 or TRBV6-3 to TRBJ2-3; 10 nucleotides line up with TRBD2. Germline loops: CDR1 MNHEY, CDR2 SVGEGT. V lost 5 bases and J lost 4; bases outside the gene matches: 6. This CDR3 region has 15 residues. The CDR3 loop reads CASSGSGGAPDTQYF. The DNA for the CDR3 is TGTGCCAGCAGTGGGAGCGGGGGGGCTCCAGATACGCAGTATTTT.

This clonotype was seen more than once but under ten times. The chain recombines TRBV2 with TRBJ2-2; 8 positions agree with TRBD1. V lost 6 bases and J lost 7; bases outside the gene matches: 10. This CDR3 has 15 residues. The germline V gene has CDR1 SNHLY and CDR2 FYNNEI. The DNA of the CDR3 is TGTGCCAGCAGCGTAGGACAGGGTTGGGGCGGGGAGCTGTTTTTT. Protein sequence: CASSVGQGWGGELFF.